The clone carrying this T cell receptor (beta chain) was detected many times. Its specificity is not known. The germline V gene has CDR1 SGHTA and CDR2 FQGNSA. The CDR3 has 15 amino acids. With 5 bases removed from V and 1 base from J, the gap between germline ends came to 14 bases. The data were taken from a study of T cell repertoires in cytomegalovirus infection. Study-wide background: It can be stated that public TCR beta signatures indicated CMV infection as well as a matching HLA type.

Using its own MiXCR run on the reads, TCRdb lists one record per CDR3 protein. The data contain 700,000 to 850,000 distinct CDR3 sequences, roughly 33% of them seen just once; the ten biggest clones take up roughly 12%. This clonotype originated in a human donor in good health (CMV status not recorded). Some clones in this sample may be carry-over from other donors' samples. Sequences were derived from cultured CD8+ T cells from PBMCs, sampled from culture after CMV antigen stimulation. The V gene is TRBV7-2, the J gene TRBJ1-2; no definite D call. The CDR3: CASSPKGLLNYGYTF. CDR3 sequence (DNA): TGTGCCAGCAGCCCCAAGGGCCTTCTTAACTATGGCTACACCTTC.